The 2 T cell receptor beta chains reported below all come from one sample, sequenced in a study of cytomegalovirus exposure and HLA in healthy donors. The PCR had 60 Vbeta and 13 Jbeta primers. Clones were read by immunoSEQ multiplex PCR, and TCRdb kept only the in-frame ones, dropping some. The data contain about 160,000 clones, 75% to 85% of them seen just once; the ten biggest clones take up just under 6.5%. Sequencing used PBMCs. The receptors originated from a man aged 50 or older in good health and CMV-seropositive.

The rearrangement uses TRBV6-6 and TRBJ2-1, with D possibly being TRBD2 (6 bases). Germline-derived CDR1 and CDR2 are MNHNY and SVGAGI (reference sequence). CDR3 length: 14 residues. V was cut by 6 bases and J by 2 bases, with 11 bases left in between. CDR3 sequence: CASREGLAYNEQFF. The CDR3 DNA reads TGTGCCAGCAGGGAGGGCCTCGCCTACAATGAGCAGTTCTTC.

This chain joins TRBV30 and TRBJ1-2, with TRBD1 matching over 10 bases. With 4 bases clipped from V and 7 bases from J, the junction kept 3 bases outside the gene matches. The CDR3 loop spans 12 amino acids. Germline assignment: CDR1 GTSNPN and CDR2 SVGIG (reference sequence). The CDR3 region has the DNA TGTGCCTGGACAGGGACAGGGGCTGGCTACACCTTC. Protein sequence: CAWTGTGAGYTF.